Following are 5 T cell receptor beta chains from one sample sequenced in a study of T cells in localized non-small cell lung cancer. The method was immunoSEQ multiplex PCR; TCRdb's version includes in-frame clones alone and lacks a portion of them. This sample yields some 30,000 clones, of which around 93% are seen a single time; around 6% belongs to the top ten. The source material was PBMCs, sampled before any cancer treatment. The receptor source for this set is a man aged 40 to 69 with stage II lung adenocarcinoma.

The chain uses TRBV19 and TRBJ2-3; no firm D call. This CDR3 is built from 12 residues. V shed 8 bases and J shed 6 bases, with 12 bases lying between them. Germline lookup yields CDR1 LNHDA and CDR2 SQIVND (reference sequence). Here the CDR3 reads CASGVARDTQYF. CDR3 DNA sequence: TGTGCCAGTGGGGTGGCAAGGGATACGCAGTATTTT.

This chain links TRBV20-1 with TRBJ2-1, with TRBD2 as a possible D gene (5 bases). This CDR3 comprises 11 residues. V gave up 7 bases and J gave up 8 bases, with 12 bases separating them. The germline gives CDR1 DFQATT, CDR2 SNEGSKA (reference sequence). The DNA of the CDR3 is TGCAGTGTAGCGAGAGTTGATGAGCAGTTCTTC. Protein: CSVARVDEQFF.

V and J are TRBV7-2 and TRBJ2-4; D is perhaps TRBD1 (5 bases). Trimming removed 2 bases from V and 7 bases from J, with 12 bases in between. Per the germline V gene, CDR1 is SGHTA and CDR2 is FQGNSA. There are 14 residues in the CDR3. CDR3 protein: CASSLTGGINIQYF. CDR3 bases: TGTGCCAGCAGCTTAACAGGCGGTATTAACATTCAGTACTTC.

The rearrangement uses TRBV28 and TRBJ2-5; 9 nucleotides match TRBD1. Per germline, CDR1 MDHEN and CDR2 SYDVKM. The V and J ends lost 7 bases and 11 bases, in that order; junction bases with no gene match: 14. This CDR3 has 14 amino acids. CDR3 DNA: TGTGCCAGCAAAGTGGGACAGGGCCCCTCCGGGCAGTACTTC. Its protein product is CASKVGQGPSGQYF.

The CDR3 coding sequence is TGTGCCAGCAGCCAAGGGGCGGGATATGGTACAGATACGCAGTATTTT. Protein sequence: CASSQGAGYGTDTQYF. The gene calls are TRBV7-2 and TRBJ2-3, with a tentative D call TRBD2 (6 bases). Germline CDR1 reads SGHTA; CDR2 reads FQGNSA. The ends were cut back, 5 bases at V and 3 bases at J, with 18 bases in the middle. There are 16 residues in the CDR3.